The 18 T cell receptor beta chains below all came from one sample that was sequenced in a study of vaccination and CD4 T cells after COVID-19. Which antigens these TCRs recognize remains unknown. The treatment here: 10-day PBMC culture with coronavirus spike peptide pools or control peptides (ViraFEST assay). The Oncomine TCR Beta short-read assay was applied to DNA of cultured CD4+ T cells. TCRdb passed the PCR reads through MiXCR, listing each CDR3 protein once. The sample lists more than 9,500 distinct CDR3 sequences, approximately 50% occurring once. Sample: CD4+ T cells from blood, cultured in vitro. The receptors shown here come from a human donor who had recovered from COVID-19.

The chain links TRBV20-1 to TRBJ1-4, with 8 bases aligning to TRBD1. V lost 2 bases to trimming and J lost 2 bases; unmatched junction nucleotides: 1. The germline V gene has CDR1 DFQATT and CDR2 SNEGSKA (reference sequence). This CDR3 is built from 14 residues. CDR3 coding DNA: TGCAGTGCTAGACAGGGGGCTACTAATGAAAAACTGTTTTTT. It specifies CSARQGATNEKLFF.

The V call is TRBV5-1, the J call TRBJ2-1; 12 bases line up with TRBD2. The V and J ends lost 4 bases and 7 bases, in that order; junction bases with no gene match: 6. The CDR3 is made up of 15 amino acids. Germline V CDR1 and CDR2: SGHRS, YFSETQ. CDR3 protein: CASSPMTSGSNEQFF. In DNA, the CDR3 is TGCGCCAGCAGCCCAATGACTAGCGGGAGTAATGAGCAGTTCTTC.

This clonotype was found a few times. The CDR3 sequence: CASSERRALSYNEQFF. The CDR3 coding sequence is TGCGCCAGCAGTGAGCGGAGGGCCCTGTCCTACAATGAGCAGTTCTTC. The rearrangement uses TRBV10-2 and TRBJ2-1; a possible D gene is TRBD2 (6 bases). Germline V gene sequence: CDR1 WSHSY, CDR2 SAAADI. The ends were cut back, 2 bases at V and 1 base at J, with 12 bases in the middle. The CDR3 sequence is 16 residues long.

This rearrangement joins TRBV20-1 to TRBJ2-4; D unresolved. Germline CDR1 DFQATT, CDR2 SNEGSKA (reference sequence). The CDR3 extends over 12 amino acids. V was cut by 6 bases and J by 0 bases, with 6 bases left in between. CDR3 protein: CSALLAKNIQYF. As DNA, the CDR3 is TGCAGTGCACTTCTAGCCAAAAACATTCAGTACTTC.

The genes are TRBV6-2 or TRBV6-3 and TRBJ1-2, with 9 bases matching TRBD1. There are 13 residues in the CDR3. V was pared by 6 bases and J by 6 bases, with 5 bases of the junction left unmatched. CDR1 MNHEY and CDR2 SVGEGT come from the germline V gene. CDR3 amino acids: CASRTGGADGYTF. CDR3 coding DNA: TGTGCCAGCAGAACAGGGGGCGCGGATGGCTACACCTTC.

V is TRBV7-2 and J is TRBJ1-5, with a weak D call TRBD1 (5 bases). The CDR3 consists of 15 residues. Germline V gene data show CDR1 as SGHTA and CDR2 as FQGNSA. Trimming stripped 2 bases from V and 5 bases from J, with 13 bases between. CDR3 in DNA: TGTGCCAGCAGCTTAAGGGCAGGGTCGGATCAGCCCCAGCATTTT. It encodes CASSLRAGSDQPQHF.

The gene calls are TRBV19 and TRBJ2-2; D uncertain. Trimming removed 2 bases at V and 2 bases at J, with 6 bases between. This CDR3 is built from 14 residues. From germline, CDR1 is LNHDA and CDR2 SQIVND (reference sequence). The CDR3 is CASSISRNTGELFF. The CDR3 DNA sequence: TGTGCCAGTAGTATATCCAGAAACACCGGGGAGCTGTTTTTT.

This chain links TRBV7-2 with TRBJ1-1; 7 bases are a match to TRBD1. J lost 2 bases, V lost 4 bases, and 13 bases had no gene match. The CDR3 length is 17 residues. Germline V gene lookup returns CDR1 SGHTA and CDR2 FQGNSA. The CDR3 DNA reads as TGTGCCAGCAGCTCGGACAGGAGGGTTCCCATAAACACTGAAGCTTTCTTT. This codes for CASSSDRRVPINTEAFF.

The J gene is TRBJ2-3, the V gene TRBV5-4, with no clear D. The length of the CDR3 is 12 residues. V was trimmed by 4 bases and J by 5 bases, leaving 8 bases between them. Germline V gene data show CDR1 as SGHNT and CDR2 as YYREEE (reference sequence). CDR3: CASSRQLDTQYF. DNA of the CDR3: TGTGCCAGCAGCCGGCAACTAGATACGCAGTATTTT.

This chain uses TRBV20-1 with TRBJ2-5; D is possibly TRBD2 (6 bases). V shed 3 bases and J shed 4 bases, with 12 bases lying between them. The CDR3 contains 13 residues. The germline V gene encodes CDR1 DFQATT and CDR2 SNEGSKA (reference sequence). The CDR3 loop is CSASIPGVETQYF. DNA of the CDR3: TGCAGTGCTAGTATCCCGGGAGTAGAGACCCAGTACTTC.

The chain recombines TRBV19 with TRBJ1-3; D is unresolved. V shed 3 bases and J shed 4 bases, with 13 bases lying between them. Germline V gene data show CDR1 as LNHDA and CDR2 as SQIVND (reference sequence). This CDR3 spans 15 amino acids. This chain's CDR3 is CASSILSIGGNTIYF. Here the CDR3 DNA reads TGTGCCAGTAGTATTCTTAGTATTGGGGGAAACACCATATATTTT.

This clonotype was counted a single time. V and J are TRBV27 and TRBJ2-3, with 7 bases fitting TRBD1. With V trimmed by 11 bases and J by 4 bases, 18 bases remained unmatched. Looked up from germline, CDR1 is MNHEY and CDR2 is SMNVEV (reference sequence). The CDR3 runs 16 residues. This chain's CDR3 is CAGKFDRDQGSDTQYF. The CDR3 DNA sequence: TGTGCCGGGAAATTTGACAGGGACCAAGGGTCAGATACGCAGTATTTT.

This chain joins TRBV20-1 and TRBJ2-4; D might be TRBD2 (6 bases). The CDR3 runs to 16 residues. Germline CDR1 DFQATT, CDR2 SNEGSKA (reference sequence). Trimming left V 0 bases short and J 0 bases short, with 12 bases between. The CDR3 protein is CSARDGGARAKNIQYF. In nucleotides, the CDR3 is TGCAGTGCTAGAGATGGAGGGGCTAGAGCCAAAAACATTCAGTACTTC.

This clonotype has only a few counts. V is TRBV27 and J is TRBJ1-2, with 7 bases that match TRBD1. V lost 6 bases to trimming and J lost 7 bases; unmatched junction nucleotides: 14. There are 15 residues in the CDR3. Germline V gene sequence: CDR1 MNHEY, CDR2 SMNVEV (reference sequence). The CDR3, as DNA: TGTGCCAGCAGGGTTCGACAGGGCGGAGGGAGTGGCTACACCTTC. This sequence encodes CASRVRQGGGSGYTF.

This clonotype was counted only a few times. This rearrangement joins TRBV20-1 to TRBJ2-1, with D unresolved. CDR1 is DFQATT and CDR2 is SNEGSKA in the germline V gene (reference sequence). The CDR3 totals 14 residues. V was cut by 5 bases and J by 5 bases, with 16 bases left in between. DNA for the CDR3: TGCAGTGCTTCTAACTGGAGATCCGACAATGAGCAGTTCTTC. This encodes CSASNWRSDNEQFF.

This sequence joins TRBV12-5 and TRBJ2-5; TRBD1 agrees at 7 bases. This CDR3 region has 14 residues. The V and J ends lost 4 bases and 1 base, in that order; junction bases with no gene match: 3. The germline gives CDR1 LGHNT, CDR2 FRNRAP. The CDR3 is CASGSGQPQETQYF. In DNA form, the CDR3 reads TGTGCTAGTGGTTCGGGACAGCCCCAAGAGACCCAGTACTTC.

The rearrangement joins TRBV15 to TRBJ2-4; TRBD1 matches 9 bases. There are 15 residues in the CDR3. Germline CDR1 and CDR2: LNHNV and YYDKDF (reference sequence). The ends lost 8 bases at V and 5 bases at J; junction bases unmatched: 10. CDR3 sequence reads: CATGLEGQGENIQYF. In nucleotides, the CDR3 is TGTGCCACCGGATTGGAGGGACAGGGTGAAAACATTCAGTACTTC.

The V and J genes are TRBV27 and TRBJ2-5; D is ambiguous. The CDR3 loop spans 13 amino acids. V was cut by 3 bases and J by 5 bases, with 10 bases left in between. The germline V gene encodes CDR1 MNHEY and CDR2 SMNVEV (reference sequence). CDR3 sequence (DNA): TGTGCCAGCAGTTTTAAAACCACGGAGACCCAGTACTTC. Translated: CASSFKTTETQYF.